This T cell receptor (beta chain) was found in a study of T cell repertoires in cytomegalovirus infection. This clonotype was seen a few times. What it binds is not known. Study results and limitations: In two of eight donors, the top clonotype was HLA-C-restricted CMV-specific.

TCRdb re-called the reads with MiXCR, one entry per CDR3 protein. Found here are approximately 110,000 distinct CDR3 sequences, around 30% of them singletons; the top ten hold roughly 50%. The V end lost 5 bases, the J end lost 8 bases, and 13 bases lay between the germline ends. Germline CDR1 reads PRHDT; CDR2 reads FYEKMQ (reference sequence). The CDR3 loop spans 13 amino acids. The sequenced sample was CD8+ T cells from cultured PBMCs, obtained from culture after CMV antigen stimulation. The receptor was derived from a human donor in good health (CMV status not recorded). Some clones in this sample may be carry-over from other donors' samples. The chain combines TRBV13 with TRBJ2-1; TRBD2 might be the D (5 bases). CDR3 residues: CASSPPRGHEQFF. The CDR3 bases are TGTGCCAGCAGCCCCCCTCGAGGGCATGAGCAGTTCTTC.